The 22 T cell receptor beta chains below come from one sample, sequenced in a study of shared clonotypes between healthy human individuals. Here immunoSEQ multiplex PCR was the method, and the copy in TCRdb shows in-frame clones only, minus some. The sample lists about 2 million clones, about 95% seen once, with under 1.5% in the top ten. Naive-designated CD8 cells lacked CD45RO, were positively enriched for CCR7, and omitted terminally differentiated effector memory CD45RA+ cells. Material for sequencing was naive CD8+ T cells sorted from blood. Receptors were obtained from a man aged 18-30 years in good health.

This chain joins TRBV18 and TRBJ2-7; either TRBD1 or TRBD2 may fit D (5 bases each). Trimming took off 6 bases at V and 0 bases at J, with 9 bases between the two ends. The CDR3 length is 13 residues. The germline V gene has CDR1 KGHSH and CDR2 LQKENI. CDR3 residues: CASSGTDSYEQYF. The CDR3 region has the DNA TGTGCCAGCTCGGGGACCGACTCCTACGAGCAGTACTTC.

The J gene is TRBJ2-7, the V gene TRBV6-5; D is perhaps TRBD1 (5 bases). Germline assignment: CDR1 MNHEY and CDR2 SVGAGI. The CDR3 length is 11 residues. Between the trimmed V and J ends, which lost 10 bases and 1 base, there was a span of 8 bases. Here the CDR3 reads CATAGSYEQYF. CDR3 DNA sequence: TGTGCCACCGCAGGGTCCTACGAGCAGTACTTC.

The chain is built from TRBV5-1 and TRBJ2-1; D unresolved. CDR3 length equals 13 residues. Looked up from germline, CDR1 is SGHRS and CDR2 is YFSETQ. V was pared by 5 bases and J by 2 bases, with 8 bases between. The CDR3: CASRDPTYNEQFF. The CDR3 nucleotides are TGCGCCAGCAGGGACCCGACCTACAATGAGCAGTTCTTC.

The V gene is TRBV9, the J gene TRBJ2-3, with D hard to call. The CDR3 spans 13 residues. The ends were cut back, 4 bases at V and 5 bases at J, with 11 bases in the middle. Germline loops: CDR1 SGDLS, CDR2 YYNGEE. The CDR3 coding sequence is TGTGCCAGCAGCCCAAGTGACGTAGATACGCAGTATTTT. This encodes CASSPSDVDTQYF.

V gene TRBV7-2 combines with J gene TRBJ2-7; D is uncertain. The CDR3 is made up of 14 amino acids. Deletions cut 3 bases from V and 3 bases from J, with 12 bases between. The germline gives CDR1 SGHTA, CDR2 FQGNSA. The CDR3 DNA sequence: TGTGCCAGCAGCTTGTCCGGGCCTTACTACGAGCAGTACTTC. This sequence encodes CASSLSGPYYEQYF.

This clone has only one observation. CDR3 in DNA: TGTGCCAGCAGCACGGACAGGGTGGTAACTAATGAAAAACTGTTTTTT. Translation: CASSTDRVVTNEKLFF. The chain carries TRBV2 and TRBJ1-4; 8 nucleotides align to TRBD1. This CDR3 comprises 16 residues. Germline values: CDR1 SNHLY, CDR2 FYNNEI. V was clipped by 6 bases and J by 1 base; unmatched bases: 7.

CDR3 region: CASSPSQVGTGDNEQYF. The CDR3, as DNA: TGTGCCAGCAGCCCTTCCCAGGTCGGGACAGGGGATAACGAGCAGTACTTC. The chain employs TRBV9 and TRBJ2-7; 10 nucleotides agree with TRBD1. The germline V gene encodes CDR1 SGDLS and CDR2 YYNGEE. This CDR3 spans 17 amino acids. Unmatched junction bases numbered 15, after V lost 4 bases and J lost 5 bases. Drawing the rest from reference TRBV9 and TRBJ2-7, the complete variable domain is DSGVTQTPKHLITATGQRVTLRCSPRSGDLSVYWYQQSLDQGLQFLIQYYNGEERAKGNILERFSAQQFPDLHSELNLSSLELGDSALYFCASSPSQVGTGDNEQYFGPGTRLTVT.

The rearrangement links TRBV27 to TRBJ1-4; TRBD1 agrees at 8 bases. This CDR3 is 14 amino acids long. V shed 5 bases and J 6 bases; nucleotides not matched to a gene: 5. Per germline, CDR1 MNHEY and CDR2 SMNVEV (reference sequence). Here the CDR3 reads CASSLTGEYEKLFF. For the CDR3, the DNA is TGTGCCAGCAGTCTGACAGGGGAATATGAAAAACTGTTTTTT.

The chain joins TRBV2 to TRBJ2-4; D remains unclear. The CDR3 is 16 residues long. Trimming pared 6 bases from V and 0 bases from J, leaving 15 bases between. CDR1 and CDR2 from the germline V gene are SNHLY and FYNNEI. The DNA of the CDR3 is TGTGCCAGCAGGCCCGCCGGACGGCTAGCCAAAAACATTCAGTACTTC. It translates to CASRPAGRLAKNIQYF.

CDR3 in DNA: TGTGCGGCGGCCGGGGACAGAGCTTACGAGCAGTACTTC. The encoded protein is CAAAGDRAYEQYF. The chain recombines TRBV7-9 with TRBJ2-7, with 7 bases lining up with TRBD1. Germline loops: CDR1 SEHNR, CDR2 FQNEAQ (reference sequence). There are 13 residues in the CDR3.

The chain combines TRBV6-5 with TRBJ2-3; D ambiguous. CDR3 length: 14 residues. Germline V gene sequence: CDR1 MNHEY, CDR2 SVGAGI. The germline V and J ends were trimmed by 1 base and 2 bases, with 7 bases remaining between them. CDR3 DNA sequence: TGTGCCAGCAGTTACTTCTCCCACACAGATACGCAGTATTTT. Protein product: CASSYFSHTDTQYF.

V and J are TRBV4-1 and TRBJ1-1, with TRBD1 matching 7 bases. Germline CDR1 is MGHRA and CDR2 is YSYEKL. Losses at the gene ends were 4 bases for V and 3 bases for J; bases not matched to a gene: 8. The CDR3 has 15 amino acids. CDR3 coding DNA: TGCGCCAGCAGCCCCTTTGGACAGGCAGACACTGAAGCTTTCTTT. Translation: CASSPFGQADTEAFF.

V usage is TRBV7-9 and J usage is TRBJ2-5; no firm D call. CDR3 size: 14 residues. In germline, CDR1 is SEHNR, CDR2 FQNEAQ (reference sequence). V was pared by 4 bases and J by 4 bases, with 13 bases between. DNA of the CDR3: TGTGCCAGCAGCTCCCGAATAAGCCCAGAGACCCAGTACTTC. The encoded protein is CASSSRISPETQYF.

A word on this clone: This sample includes further DNA sequences coding for the same CDR3. This sequence joins TRBV15 and TRBJ1-4; D ambiguous. CDR1 is LNHNV and CDR2 is YYDKDF in the germline V gene (reference sequence). The CDR3 is made up of 14 amino acids. V was trimmed by 1 base and J by 6 bases, leaving 9 bases between them. CDR3 sequence: CATSRGGEDEKLFF. CDR3 in DNA: TGTGCCACCAGCAGAGGTGGGGAGGATGAAAAACTGTTTTTT.

This rearrangement joins TRBV6-7 to TRBJ2-5; TRBD2 might be the D (7 bases). TRBV6-7 is identified as an open reading frame with a role that is uncertain. V lost 0 bases to trimming and J lost 7 bases, with 15 bases between them. This CDR3 region has 15 residues. CDR3 region: CASSYSGGAKGTQYF. The CDR3, as DNA: TGTGCCAGCAGTTACTCAGGGGGGGCGAAGGGGACCCAGTACTTC.

The V and J genes are TRBV6-5 and TRBJ2-7; a possible D gene is TRBD1 (6 bases). The CDR3 is made up of 14 amino acids. Trimming stripped 6 bases from V and 5 bases from J, with 17 bases between. The V gene's germline CDR1 is MNHEY and CDR2 SVGAGI. The CDR3 bases are TGTGCCAGCAGGCAGGGGATGGATCTCCACGAGCAGTACTTC. Amino acids: CASRQGMDLHEQYF.

V usage is TRBV12-5 and J usage is TRBJ2-4; the match to TRBD1 covers 7 bases. J was trimmed by 3 bases and V by 0 bases; bases with no gene match: 2. The CDR3 totals 15 residues. The germline V gene has CDR1 LGHNT and CDR2 FRNRAP. This CDR3 is CASGLVQGLKNIQYF. DNA of the CDR3: TGTGCTAGTGGTTTGGTACAGGGGCTCAAAAACATTCAGTACTTC. Based on the CDR3 plus reference TRBV12-5 and TRBJ2-4, the full variable domain is DARVTQTPRHKVTEMGQEVTMRCQPILGHNTVFWYRQTMMQGLELLAYFRNRAPLDDSGMPKDRFSAEMPDATLATLKIQPSEPRDSAVYFCASGLVQGLKNIQYFGAGTRLSVL.

About this clone: Within the sample, other DNA sequences also encode this same CDR3. CDR3 protein: CASSYGQGTEAFF. In DNA form, the CDR3 reads TGTGCCAGCAGTTACGGCCAGGGAACTGAAGCTTTCTTT. This sequence joins TRBV6-5 and TRBJ1-1; a weak D match, TRBD1 (5 bases). The germline V and J ends were trimmed by 2 bases and 5 bases, with 9 bases remaining between them. Germline V gene data show CDR1 as MNHEY and CDR2 as SVGAGI. CDR3 size: 13 residues.

The chain has TRBV4-1 and TRBJ1-5; 7 nucleotides match TRBD1. J gave up 3 bases and V 4 bases, and 6 bases lay outside the gene matches. Germline V gene sequence: CDR1 MGHRA, CDR2 YSYEKL. The CDR3 totals 15 residues. CDR3 DNA: TGCGCCAGCAGCCCGGACAGGTCGTCCAATCAGCCCCAGCATTTT. Translated: CASSPDRSSNQPQHF.

This chain uses TRBV18 with TRBJ1-1; D is uncertain. The CDR3 totals 13 residues. CDR1 is KGHSH and CDR2 is LQKENI in the germline V gene. Trimming cost V 0 bases and J 6 bases, with 8 bases left between them. The CDR3 region has the DNA TGTGCCAGCTCACCACCAGGGAGCGCTGAAGCTTTCTTT. It specifies CASSPPGSAEAFF.

This sequence joins TRBV29-1 and TRBJ1-4, with TRBD1 identical over 7 bases. The ends lost 6 bases at V and 7 bases at J; junction bases unmatched: 8. CDR1 is SQVTM and CDR2 is ANQGSEA in the germline V gene. This CDR3 is 13 amino acids long. The CDR3 loop is CSVETGTTEKLFF. CDR3 in DNA: TGCAGCGTCGAGACAGGGACGACTGAAAAACTGTTTTTT.

This sequence joins TRBV27 and TRBJ2-4, with 12 bases that match TRBD2. CDR1 MNHEY and CDR2 SMNVEV come from the germline V gene (reference sequence). This CDR3 is built from 15 residues. V lost 5 bases and J lost 4; bases outside the gene matches: 3. The CDR3 DNA follows: TGTGCCAGCAGTCCCGGACTAGCGGGGAAAAACATTCAGTACTTC. Encoded protein: CASSPGLAGKNIQYF.